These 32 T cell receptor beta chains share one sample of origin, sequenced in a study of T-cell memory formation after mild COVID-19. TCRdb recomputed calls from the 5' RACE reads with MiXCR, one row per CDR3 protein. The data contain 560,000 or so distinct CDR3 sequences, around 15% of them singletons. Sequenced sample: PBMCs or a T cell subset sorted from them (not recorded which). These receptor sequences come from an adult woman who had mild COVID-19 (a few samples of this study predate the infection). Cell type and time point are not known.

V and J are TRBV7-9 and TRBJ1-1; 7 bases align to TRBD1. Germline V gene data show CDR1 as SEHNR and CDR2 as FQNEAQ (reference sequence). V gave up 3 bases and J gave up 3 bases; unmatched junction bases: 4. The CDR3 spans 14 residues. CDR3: CASSFRQGDTEAFF. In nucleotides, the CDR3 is TGTGCCAGCAGCTTTCGACAGGGCGACACTGAAGCTTTCTTT.

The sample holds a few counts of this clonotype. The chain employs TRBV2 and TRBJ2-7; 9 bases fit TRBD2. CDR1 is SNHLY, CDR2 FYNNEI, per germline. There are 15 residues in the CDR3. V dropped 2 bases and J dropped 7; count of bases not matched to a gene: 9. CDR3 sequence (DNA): TGTGCCAGCAGTGAAAGGACTAGCGCAATCCTAGAGCAGTACTTC. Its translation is CASSERTSAILEQYF.

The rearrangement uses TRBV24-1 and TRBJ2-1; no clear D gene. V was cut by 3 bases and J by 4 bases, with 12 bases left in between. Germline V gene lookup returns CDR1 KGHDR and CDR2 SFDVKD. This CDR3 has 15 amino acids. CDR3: CATSDNHFIYNEQFF. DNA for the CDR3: TGTGCCACCAGTGATAACCATTTCATATACAATGAGCAGTTCTTC.

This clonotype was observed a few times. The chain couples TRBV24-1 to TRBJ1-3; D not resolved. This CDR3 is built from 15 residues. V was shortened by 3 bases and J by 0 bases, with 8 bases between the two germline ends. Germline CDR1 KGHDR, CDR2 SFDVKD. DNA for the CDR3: TGTGCCACCAGTGATGGGTTGCACTCTGGAAACACCATATATTTT. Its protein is CATSDGLHSGNTIYF.

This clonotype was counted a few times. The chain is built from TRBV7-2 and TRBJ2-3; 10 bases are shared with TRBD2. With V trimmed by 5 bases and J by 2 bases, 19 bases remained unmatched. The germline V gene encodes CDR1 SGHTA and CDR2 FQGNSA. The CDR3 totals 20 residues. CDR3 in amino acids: CASSPLPTSGIPRSTDTQYF. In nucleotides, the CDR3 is TGTGCCAGCAGCCCCCTGCCAACTAGCGGGATACCAAGGTCCACAGATACGCAGTATTTT.

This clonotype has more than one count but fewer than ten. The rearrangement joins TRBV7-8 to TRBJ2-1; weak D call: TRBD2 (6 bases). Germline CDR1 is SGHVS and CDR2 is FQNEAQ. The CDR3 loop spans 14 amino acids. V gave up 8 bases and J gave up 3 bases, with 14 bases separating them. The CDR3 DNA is TGTGCCAGCGGCGCGACGGACTACTACAATGAGCAGTTCTTC. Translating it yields CASGATDYYNEQFF.

CDR3 sequence (DNA): TGTGCCAGCATCCAATACCCGGGCAGCAATCAGCCCCAGCATTTT. Its protein is CASIQYPGSNQPQHF. The chain employs TRBV7-9 and TRBJ1-5; no reliable D call. The germline V gene encodes CDR1 SEHNR and CDR2 FQNEAQ (reference sequence). Trimming stripped 7 bases from V and 1 base from J, with 14 bases between. The CDR3 is 15 amino acids.

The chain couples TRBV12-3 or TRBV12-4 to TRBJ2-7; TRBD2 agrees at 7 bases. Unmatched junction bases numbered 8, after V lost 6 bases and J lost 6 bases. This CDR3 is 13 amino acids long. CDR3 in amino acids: CASRWGGIGEQYF. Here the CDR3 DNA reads TGTGCCAGCAGGTGGGGGGGAATCGGCGAGCAGTACTTC.

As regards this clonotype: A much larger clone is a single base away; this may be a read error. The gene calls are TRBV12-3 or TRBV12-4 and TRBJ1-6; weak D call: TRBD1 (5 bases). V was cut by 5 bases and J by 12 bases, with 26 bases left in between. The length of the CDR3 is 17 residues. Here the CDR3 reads CASSLRASDMEPLPLHF. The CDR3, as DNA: TGTGCCAGCAGTCTGCGGGCTTCGGACATGGAACCCCTACCCCTCCACTTT.

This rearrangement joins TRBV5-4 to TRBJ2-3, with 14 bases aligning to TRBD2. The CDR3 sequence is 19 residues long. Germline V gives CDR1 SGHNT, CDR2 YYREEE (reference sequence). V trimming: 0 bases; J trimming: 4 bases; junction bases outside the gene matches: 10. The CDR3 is CASSLARLAGGPVADTQYF. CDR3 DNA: TGTGCCAGCAGCTTGGCCAGACTAGCGGGGGGGCCGGTGGCAGATACGCAGTATTTT.

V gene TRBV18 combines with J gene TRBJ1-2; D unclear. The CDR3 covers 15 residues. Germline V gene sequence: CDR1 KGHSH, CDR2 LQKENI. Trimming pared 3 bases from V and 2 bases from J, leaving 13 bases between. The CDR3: CASSPRGRWNYGYTF. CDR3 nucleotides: TGTGCCAGCTCACCCCGCGGGCGGTGGAACTATGGCTACACCTTC.

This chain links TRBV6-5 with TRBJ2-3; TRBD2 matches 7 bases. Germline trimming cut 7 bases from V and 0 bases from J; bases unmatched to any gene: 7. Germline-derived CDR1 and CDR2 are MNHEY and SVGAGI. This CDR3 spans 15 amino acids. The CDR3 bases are TGTGCCAGCAAATTCAGCGGGACTAGCACAGATACGCAGTATTTT. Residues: CASKFSGTSTDTQYF.

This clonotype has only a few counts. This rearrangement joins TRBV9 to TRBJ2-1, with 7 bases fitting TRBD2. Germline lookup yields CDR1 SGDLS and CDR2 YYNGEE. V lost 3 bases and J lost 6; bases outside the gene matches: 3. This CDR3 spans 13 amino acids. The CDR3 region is CASSDGGTNEQFF. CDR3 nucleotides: TGTGCCAGCAGCGACGGGGGGACCAATGAGCAGTTCTTC.

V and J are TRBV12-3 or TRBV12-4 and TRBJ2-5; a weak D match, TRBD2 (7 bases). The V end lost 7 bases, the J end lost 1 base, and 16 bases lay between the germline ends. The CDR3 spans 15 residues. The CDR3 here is CASTKGGPRQETQYF. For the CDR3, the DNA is TGTGCCAGCACCAAGGGGGGGCCTCGCCAAGAGACCCAGTACTTC.

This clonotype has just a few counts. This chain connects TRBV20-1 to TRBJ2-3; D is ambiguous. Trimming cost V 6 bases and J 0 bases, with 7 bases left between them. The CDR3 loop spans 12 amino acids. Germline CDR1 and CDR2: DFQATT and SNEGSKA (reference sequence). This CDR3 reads CSASTSTDTQYF. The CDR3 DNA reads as TGCAGTGCCTCGACTAGCACAGATACGCAGTATTTT.

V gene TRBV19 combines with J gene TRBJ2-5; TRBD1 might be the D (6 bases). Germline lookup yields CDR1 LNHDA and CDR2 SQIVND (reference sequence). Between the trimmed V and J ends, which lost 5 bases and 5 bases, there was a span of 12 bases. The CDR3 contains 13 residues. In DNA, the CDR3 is TGTGCCAGTAGTCAGGGGACGTTGGAGACCCAGTACTTC. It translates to CASSQGTLETQYF.

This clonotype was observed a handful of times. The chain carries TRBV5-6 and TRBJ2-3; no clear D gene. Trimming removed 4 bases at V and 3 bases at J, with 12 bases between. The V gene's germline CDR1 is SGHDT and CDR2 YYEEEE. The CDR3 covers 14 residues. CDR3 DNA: TGTGCCAGCAGCCCGAGGTGGGGAACAGATACGCAGTATTTT. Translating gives CASSPRWGTDTQYF.

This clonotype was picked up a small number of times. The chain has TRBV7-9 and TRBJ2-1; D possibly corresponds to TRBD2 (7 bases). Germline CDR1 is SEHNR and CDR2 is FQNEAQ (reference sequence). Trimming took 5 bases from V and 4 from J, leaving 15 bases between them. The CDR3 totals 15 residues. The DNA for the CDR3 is TGTGCCAGCAGCGAGGCGAAGGGGGGGTACAATGAGCAGTTCTTC. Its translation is CASSEAKGGYNEQFF.

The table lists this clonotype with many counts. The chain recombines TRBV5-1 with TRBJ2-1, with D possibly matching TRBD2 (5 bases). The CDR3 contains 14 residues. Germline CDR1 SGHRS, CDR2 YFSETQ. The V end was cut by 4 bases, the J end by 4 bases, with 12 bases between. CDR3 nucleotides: TGCGCCAGCAGCCAGGCGGGCCCTTACAATGAGCAGTTCTTC. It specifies CASSQAGPYNEQFF.

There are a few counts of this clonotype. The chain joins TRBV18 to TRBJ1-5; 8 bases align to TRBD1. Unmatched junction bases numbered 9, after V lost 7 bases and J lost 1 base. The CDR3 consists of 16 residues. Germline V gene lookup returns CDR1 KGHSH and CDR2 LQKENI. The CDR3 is CASFSGTGGSNQPQHF. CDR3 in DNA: TGTGCCAGCTTTTCCGGGACAGGAGGGAGCAATCAGCCCCAGCATTTT.

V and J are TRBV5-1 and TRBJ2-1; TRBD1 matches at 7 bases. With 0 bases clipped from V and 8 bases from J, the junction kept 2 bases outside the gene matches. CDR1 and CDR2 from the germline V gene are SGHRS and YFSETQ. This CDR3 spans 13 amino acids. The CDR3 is CASSLGGTDEQFF. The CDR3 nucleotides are TGCGCCAGCAGCTTGGGGGGGACAGATGAGCAGTTCTTC.

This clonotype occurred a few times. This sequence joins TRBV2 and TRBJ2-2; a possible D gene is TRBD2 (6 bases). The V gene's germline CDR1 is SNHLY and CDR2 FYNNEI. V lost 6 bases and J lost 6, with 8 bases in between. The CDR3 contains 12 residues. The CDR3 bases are TGTGCCAGCAGGGAGGGACCCGGGGAGCTGTTTTTT. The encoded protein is CASREGPGELFF.

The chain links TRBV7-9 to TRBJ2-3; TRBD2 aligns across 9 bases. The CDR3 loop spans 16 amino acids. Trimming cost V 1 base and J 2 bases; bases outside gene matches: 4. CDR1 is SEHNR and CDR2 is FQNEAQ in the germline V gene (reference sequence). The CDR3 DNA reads TGTGCCAGCAGCTTAGTCAGCGGGGGGCTCACAGATACGCAGTATTTT. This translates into CASSLVSGGLTDTQYF.

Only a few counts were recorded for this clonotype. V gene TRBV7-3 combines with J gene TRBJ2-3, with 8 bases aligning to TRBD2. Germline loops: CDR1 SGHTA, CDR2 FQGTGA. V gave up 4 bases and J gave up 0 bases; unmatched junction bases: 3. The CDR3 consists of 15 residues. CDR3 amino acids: CASSSGGGSTDTQYF. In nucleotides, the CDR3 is TGTGCCAGCAGCTCTGGCGGGGGGAGCACAGATACGCAGTATTTT.

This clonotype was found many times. The CDR3 region is CASSLLAGGISGNTIYF. In nucleotides, the CDR3 is TGTGCCAGCAGCTTACTTGCTGGTGGGATATCTGGAAACACCATATATTTT. The rearrangement uses TRBV7-6 and TRBJ1-3; D unclear. This CDR3 has 17 residues. V lost 2 bases to trimming and J lost 1 base, with 15 bases between them. Germline lookup yields CDR1 SGHVS and CDR2 FNYEAQ. The full variable domain, in which reference TRBV7-6 and TRBJ1-3 provide the parts outside the CDR3, is GAGVSQSPRYKVTKRGQDVALRCDPISGHVSLYWYRQALGQGPEFLTYFNYEAQQDKSGLPNDRFSAERPEGSISTLTIQRTEQRDSAMYRCASSLLAGGISGNTIYFGEGSWLTVV.

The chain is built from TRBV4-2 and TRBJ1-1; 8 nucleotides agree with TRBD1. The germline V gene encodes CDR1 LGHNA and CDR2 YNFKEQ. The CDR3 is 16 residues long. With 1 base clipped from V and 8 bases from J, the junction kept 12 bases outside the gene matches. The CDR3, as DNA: TGTGCCAGCAGCCAAGGTCCAGGGGGCGAGGGCTCAGAAGCTTTCTTT. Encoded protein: CASSQGPGGEGSEAFF.

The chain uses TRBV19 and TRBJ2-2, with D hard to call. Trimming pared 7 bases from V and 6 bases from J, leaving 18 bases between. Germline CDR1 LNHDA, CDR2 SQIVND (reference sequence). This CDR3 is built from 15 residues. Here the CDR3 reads CASNPTGPEAGELFF. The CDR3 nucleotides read TGTGCCAGTAATCCCACTGGTCCAGAAGCCGGGGAGCTGTTTTTT.

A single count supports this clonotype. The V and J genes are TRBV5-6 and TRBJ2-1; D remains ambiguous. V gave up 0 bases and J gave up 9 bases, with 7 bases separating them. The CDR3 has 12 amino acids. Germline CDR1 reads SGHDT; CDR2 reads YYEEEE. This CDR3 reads CASSLDFGEQFF. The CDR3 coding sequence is TGTGCCAGCAGCTTGGACTTTGGTGAGCAGTTCTTC.

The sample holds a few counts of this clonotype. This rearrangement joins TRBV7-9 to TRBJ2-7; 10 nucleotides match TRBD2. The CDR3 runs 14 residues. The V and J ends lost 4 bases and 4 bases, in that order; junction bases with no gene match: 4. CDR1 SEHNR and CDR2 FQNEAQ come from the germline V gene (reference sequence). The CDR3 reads CASSSRTSGYEQYF. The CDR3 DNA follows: TGTGCCAGCAGCTCCCGGACTAGCGGATACGAGCAGTACTTC.

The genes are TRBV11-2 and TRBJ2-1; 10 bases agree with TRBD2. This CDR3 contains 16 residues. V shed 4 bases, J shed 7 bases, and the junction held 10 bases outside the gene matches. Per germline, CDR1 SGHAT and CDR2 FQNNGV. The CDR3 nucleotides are TGTGCCAGCAGCTCGCTAGCGGGGGTGAGGAGAAATGAGCAGTTCTTC. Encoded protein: CASSSLAGVRRNEQFF.

CDR3 nucleotides: TGTGCCTGGAAGGGGGCGGGGTATGGCTACACCTTC. Translation: CAWKGAGYGYTF. This chain uses TRBV30 with TRBJ1-2; TRBD1 matches 7 bases. The V and J ends lost 4 bases and 5 bases, in that order; junction bases with no gene match: 4. Germline CDR1 GTSNPN, CDR2 SVGIG (reference sequence). The CDR3 consists of 12 residues.

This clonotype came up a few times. Here the CDR3 reads CASSRQGRGTEAFF. DNA of the CDR3: TGTGCCAGTAGTCGACAGGGTAGAGGCACTGAAGCTTTCTTT. The chain joins TRBV19 to TRBJ1-1; TRBD1 aligns across 7 bases. V dropped 5 bases and J dropped 4; count of bases not matched to a gene: 7. Germline CDR1 reads LNHDA; CDR2 reads SQIVND (reference sequence). The CDR3 loop spans 14 amino acids.